This TCR beta chain was captured by sequencing in a study of blood T cell repertoires in COVID-19. The protocol was immunoSEQ multiplex PCR, while the TCRdb copy is restricted to in-frame clones and leaves out a portion. The table includes fewer than 70,000 clones, approximately 79% detected once. The V end was cut by 0 bases, the J end by 4 bases, with 12 bases between. The CDR3 contains 15 residues. Looked up from germline, CDR1 is SGHVS and CDR2 is FNYEAQ. J is TRBJ2-5 and V is TRBV7-6, with a possible D match to TRBD2 (5 bases). This receptor was taken from a man aged 55 to 70 with acute or convalescent COVID-19. Specimen: peripheral blood. The CDR3 sequence is CASSLATNRGETQYF. The CDR3 DNA reads TGTGCCAGCAGCTTAGCGACGAACCGGGGAGAGACCCAGTACTTC.